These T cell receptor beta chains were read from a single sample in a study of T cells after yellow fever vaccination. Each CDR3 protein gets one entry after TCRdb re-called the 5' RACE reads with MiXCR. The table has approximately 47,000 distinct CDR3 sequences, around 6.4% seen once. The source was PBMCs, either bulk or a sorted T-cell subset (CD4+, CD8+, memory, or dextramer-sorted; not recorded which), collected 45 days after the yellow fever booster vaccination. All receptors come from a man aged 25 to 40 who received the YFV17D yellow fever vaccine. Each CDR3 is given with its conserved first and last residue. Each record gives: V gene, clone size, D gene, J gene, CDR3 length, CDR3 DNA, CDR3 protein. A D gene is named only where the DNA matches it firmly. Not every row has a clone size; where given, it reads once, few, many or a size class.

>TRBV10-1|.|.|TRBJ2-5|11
TGCGCCAGCCGCCCGACGGAGACCCAGTACTTC
CASRPTETQYF
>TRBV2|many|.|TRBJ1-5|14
TGTGCCAGCAGTGAGGGGGATGGCAATCAGCCCCAGCATTTT
CASSEGDGNQPQHF
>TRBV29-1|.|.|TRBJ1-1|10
TGCAGCGAAGCGGCCACTGAAGCTTTCTTT
CSEAATEAFF
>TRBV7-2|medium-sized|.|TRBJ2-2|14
TGTGCCAGCAGCTTAGCGGGGGGCACCGGGGAGCTGTTTTTT
CASSLAGGTGELFF
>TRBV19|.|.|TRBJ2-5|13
TGTGCCAGTAGTGCTGGACAGTTAGAGACCCAGTACTTC
CASSAGQLETQYF
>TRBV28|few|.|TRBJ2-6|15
TGTGCCAGCAACAGGGCAAACTCTGGGGCCAACGTCCTGACTTTC
CASNRANSGANVLTF
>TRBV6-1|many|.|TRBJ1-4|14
TGTGCCAGCGGCGGGGTCTCGCCCAATGAAAAACTGTTTTTT
CASGGVSPNEKLFF
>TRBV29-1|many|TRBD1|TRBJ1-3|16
TGCAGCGTTGACCTATCCGGGACAGGCTCTGGAAACACCATATATTTT
CSVDLSGTGSGNTIYF
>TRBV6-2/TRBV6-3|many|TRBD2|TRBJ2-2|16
TGTGCCAGCAGTTACCTAGCGGGACTTCCCACCGGGGAGCTGTTTTTT
CASSYLAGLPTGELFF
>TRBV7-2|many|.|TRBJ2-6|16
TGTGCCAGCAGCTTATTGGGAAACTCTGGGGCCAACGTCCTGACTTTC
CASSLLGNSGANVLTF
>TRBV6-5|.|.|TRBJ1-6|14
TGTGCCAGCAGTTATAGGCTAAGGGATTCACCCCTCCACTTT
CASSYRLRDSPLHF
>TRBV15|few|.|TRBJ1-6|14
TGTGCCACCAGCAGAAAAAGGACAAATTCACCCCTCCACTTT
CATSRKRTNSPLHF
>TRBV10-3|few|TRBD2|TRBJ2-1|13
TGTGCCATCAGGGCGGGAGGGCCCGATGAGCAGTTCTTC
CAIRAGGPDEQFF
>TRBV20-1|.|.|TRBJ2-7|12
TGCAGTGCTAGGTGGGCAGGGCTAGAGCAGTACTTC
CSARWAGLEQYF
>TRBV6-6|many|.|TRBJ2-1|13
TGTGCCAGCGGCGATGAACAACAAAATGAGCAGTTCTTC
CASGDEQQNEQFF
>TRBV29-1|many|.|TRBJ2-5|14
TGCAGCGCTGCACCTACCGGGTCTATAGAGACCCAGTACTTC
CSAAPTGSIETQYF
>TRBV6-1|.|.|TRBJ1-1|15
TGTGCCAGCAGCATCGGGGGGGGGAGGCACACTGAAGCTTTCTTT
CASSIGGGRHTEAFF
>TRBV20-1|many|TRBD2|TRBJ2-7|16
TGCAGTGCTAGAAAGCCTAGCGGGACAACCTACTACGAGCAGTACTTC
CSARKPSGTTYYEQYF
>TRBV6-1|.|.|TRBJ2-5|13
TGTGCCGGCAGGGTTGGCGTCTTGGAGACCCAGTACTTC
CAGRVGVLETQYF
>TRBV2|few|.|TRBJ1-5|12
TGTGCCAGCAGATCAGGGATAGGGCCCCAGCATTTT
CASRSGIGPQHF
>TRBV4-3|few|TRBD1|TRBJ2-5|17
TGCGCCAGCAGCCAAGATCTGGGCAGGGGGCGCGCAGAGACCCAGTACTTC
CASSQDLGRGRAETQYF
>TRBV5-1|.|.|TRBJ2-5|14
TGCGCCAGCAGCCCTGGCGGTTCACTAGAGACCCAGTACTTC
CASSPGGSLETQYF
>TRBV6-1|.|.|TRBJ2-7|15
TGTGCCAGCAGTGATCCAGGGACGTACACCTACGAGCAGTACTTC
CASSDPGTYTYEQYF
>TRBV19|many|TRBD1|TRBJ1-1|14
TGTGCCAGTAGTCTCCGACAGGGTCGGACTGAAGCTTTCTTT
CASSLRQGRTEAFF
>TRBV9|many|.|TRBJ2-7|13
TGTGCCAGCAGCGTAGCTAATTCCTACGAGCAGTACTTC
CASSVANSYEQYF
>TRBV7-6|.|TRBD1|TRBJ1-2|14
TGTGCCAGCAGCTCTCGACAGGGGGCCGTAGTCTACACCTTC
CASSSRQGAVVYTF
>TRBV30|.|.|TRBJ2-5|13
TGTGCCCACCCCGGCCCTACTAAAGAGACCCAGTACTTC
CAHPGPTKETQYF
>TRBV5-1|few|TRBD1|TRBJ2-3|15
TGCGCCAGCAGCTTTAGGGACAGGGGGTTCGATACGCAGTATTTT
CASSFRDRGFDTQYF
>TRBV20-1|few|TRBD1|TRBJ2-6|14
TGCAGTGCCAAGACAGGGTCTGGGGCCAACGTCCTGACTTTC
CSAKTGSGANVLTF
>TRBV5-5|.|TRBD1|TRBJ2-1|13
TGTGCCAGCAGCGCAGACGACAGGGCTGAGCAGTTCTTC
CASSADDRAEQFF
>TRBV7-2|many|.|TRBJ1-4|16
TGTGCCAGCAGCCCGTCCCAGGAGCTAACGGGTGAAAAACTGTTTTTT
CASSPSQELTGEKLFF
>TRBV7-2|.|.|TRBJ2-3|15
TGTGCCAGCAGTTACGACAGGCAGAGCACAGATACGCAGTATTTT
CASSYDRQSTDTQYF
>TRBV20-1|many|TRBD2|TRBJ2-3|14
TGCAGTGCTAAGGTCCCAGCGGGAGGAGATACGCAGTATTTT
CSAKVPAGGDTQYF
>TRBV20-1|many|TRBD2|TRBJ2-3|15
TGCAGTGCTAGTGACGCGGGAGGTTTCACAGATACGCAGTATTTT
CSASDAGGFTDTQYF
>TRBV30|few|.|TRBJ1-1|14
TGTGCCTGGAGTCGAGGATTCCCGGTCACTGAAGCTTTCTTT
CAWSRGFPVTEAFF
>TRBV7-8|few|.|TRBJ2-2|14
TGTGCCAGCAGCTCACGGGAAGGTCACGGGGAGCTGTTTTTT
CASSSREGHGELFF
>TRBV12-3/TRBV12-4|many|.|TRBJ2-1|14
TGTGCCAGCAGTTTAGGGGGATCCTACAATGAGCAGTTCTTC
CASSLGGSYNEQFF
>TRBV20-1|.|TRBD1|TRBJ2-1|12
TGCAGTGCTAGACAGGGGGCGTACGAGCTGTTCTTC
CSARQGAYELFF
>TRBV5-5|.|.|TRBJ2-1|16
TGTGCCAGCAGCCTGGACCATTGGGTCAGGGGCAATGAGCAGTTCTTC
CASSLDHWVRGNEQFF
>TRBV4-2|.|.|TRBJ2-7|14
TGTGCCAGCAGCCAAGTAGGAGGTTCCTACGAGCAGTACTTC
CASSQVGGSYEQYF
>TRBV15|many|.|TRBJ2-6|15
TGTGCCACCAGCAGAGGGGGGTCTGGGGCCAACGTCCTGACTTTC
CATSRGGSGANVLTF
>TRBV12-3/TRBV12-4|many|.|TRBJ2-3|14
TGTGCCAGCAGTTTCGAGGGCTCTGCAGATACGCAGTATTTT
CASSFEGSADTQYF
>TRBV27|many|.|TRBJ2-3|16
TGTGCCAGCAGTTTACTAGTTGGGTCTAGCACAGATACGCAGTATTTT
CASSLLVGSSTDTQYF
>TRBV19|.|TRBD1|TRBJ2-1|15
TGTGCCAGCACCCGGAGGGACAGGGGTGACAATGAGCAGTTCTTC
CASTRRDRGDNEQFF
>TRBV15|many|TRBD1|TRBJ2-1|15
TGTGCCACCAGCAGAGACCGGGACAGGGTCGATGAGCAGTTCTTC
CATSRDRDRVDEQFF
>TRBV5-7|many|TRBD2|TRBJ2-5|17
TGTGCCAGCAGCTTGGTCCTAGCGGGAGGAGGGCAAGAGACCCAGTACTTC
CASSLVLAGGGQETQYF
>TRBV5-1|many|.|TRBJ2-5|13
TGCGCCAGCAGCCCCCCGGGGTTAGAGACCCAGTACTTC
CASSPPGLETQYF